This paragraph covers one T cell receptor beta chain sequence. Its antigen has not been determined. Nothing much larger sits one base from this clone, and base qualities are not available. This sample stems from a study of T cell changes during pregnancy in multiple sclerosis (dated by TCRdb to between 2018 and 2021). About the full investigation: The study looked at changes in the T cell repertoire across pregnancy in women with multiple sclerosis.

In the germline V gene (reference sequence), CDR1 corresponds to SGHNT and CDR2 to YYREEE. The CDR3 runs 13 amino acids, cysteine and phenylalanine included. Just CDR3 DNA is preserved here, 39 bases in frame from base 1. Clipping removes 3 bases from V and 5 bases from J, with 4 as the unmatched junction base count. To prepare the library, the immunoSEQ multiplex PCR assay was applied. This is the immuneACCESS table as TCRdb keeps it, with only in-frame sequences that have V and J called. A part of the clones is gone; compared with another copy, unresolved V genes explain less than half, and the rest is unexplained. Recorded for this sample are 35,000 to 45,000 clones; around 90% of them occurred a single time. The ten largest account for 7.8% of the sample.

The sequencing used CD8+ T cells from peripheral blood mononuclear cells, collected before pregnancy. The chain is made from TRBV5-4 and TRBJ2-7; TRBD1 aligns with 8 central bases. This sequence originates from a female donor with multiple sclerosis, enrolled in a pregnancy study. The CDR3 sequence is CASSYGQGNEQYF. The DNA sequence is TGTGCCAGCAGCTACGGACAGGGTAACGAGCAGTACTTC.